Sequencing of this T cell receptor (beta chain) was carried out in a study of blood T cell repertoires in COVID-19. The wider study: The origin of the acute and convalescent COVID-19 samples was the United States, Italy and Spain.

The CDR3 sequence is 19 residues long. J gave up 2 bases and V 6 bases, and 12 bases lay outside the gene matches. CDR1 and CDR2 from the germline V gene are ENHRY and SYGVKD. TCRdb's table, derived via immunoSEQ multiplex PCR, lists solely in-frame clones and lacks some. The sample carries 95,000 or so clones, approximately 81% recorded once. This TCR was sampled from a man at least 80 years old with active or convalescent COVID-19. Sequenced sample: peripheral blood. The V and J genes are TRBV10-3 and TRBJ2-3; TRBD2 matches at 15 bases. CDR3 region: CAISEGTSGGPGATDTQYF. For the CDR3, the DNA is TGTGCCATCAGCGAGGGGACTAGCGGGGGGCCAGGTGCCACAGATACGCAGTATTTT.